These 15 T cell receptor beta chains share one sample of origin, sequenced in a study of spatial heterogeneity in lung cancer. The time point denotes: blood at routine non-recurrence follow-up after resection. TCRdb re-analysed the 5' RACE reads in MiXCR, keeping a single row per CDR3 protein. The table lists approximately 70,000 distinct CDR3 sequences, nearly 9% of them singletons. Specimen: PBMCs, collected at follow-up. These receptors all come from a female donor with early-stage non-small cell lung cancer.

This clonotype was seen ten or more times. The CDR3 loop is CASSRLGQSVSGANVLTF. The CDR3 bases are TGTGCCAGCAGTAGATTAGGACAGAGTGTCTCTGGGGCCAACGTCCTGACTTTC. The gene calls are TRBV7-3 and TRBJ2-6, with D possibly being TRBD1 (6 bases). CDR1 is SGHTA, CDR2 FQGTGA, per germline. Trimming shortened V by 6 bases and J by 0 bases, and 18 bases separated the two germline ends. This CDR3 is 18 amino acids long. Variable domain in full (rest from reference TRBV7-3 and TRBJ2-6): GAGVSQTPSNKVTEKGKYVELRCDPISGHTALYWYRQSLGQGPEFLIYFQGTGAADDSGLPNDRFFAVRPEGSVSTLKIQRTERGDSAVYLCASSRLGQSVSGANVLTFGAGSRLTVL.

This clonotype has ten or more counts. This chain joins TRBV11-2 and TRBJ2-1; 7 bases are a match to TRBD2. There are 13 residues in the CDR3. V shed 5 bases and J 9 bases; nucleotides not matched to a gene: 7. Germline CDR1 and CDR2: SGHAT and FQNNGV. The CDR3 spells CASSLAVRGEQFF. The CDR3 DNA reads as TGTGCCAGCAGCCTAGCGGTCCGGGGTGAGCAGTTCTTC.

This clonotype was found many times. As DNA, the CDR3 is TGTGCCAGCAGCCCACCGGTCTACTCCTACGAGCAGTACTTC. Residues: CASSPPVYSYEQYF. V gene TRBV3-1 combines with J gene TRBJ2-7, with D unclear. The germline CDR1 and CDR2 sequences are LGHDT and YNNKEL (reference sequence). This CDR3 is built from 14 residues. V was cut by 4 bases and J by 0 bases, with 10 bases left in between.

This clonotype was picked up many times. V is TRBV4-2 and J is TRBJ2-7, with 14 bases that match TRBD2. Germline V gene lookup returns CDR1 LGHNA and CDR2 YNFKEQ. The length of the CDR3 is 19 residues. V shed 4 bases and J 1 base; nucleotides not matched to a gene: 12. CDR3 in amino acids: CASSLRLGTSGSLSYEQYF. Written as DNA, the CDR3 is TGTGCCAGCAGCCTCCGGCTTGGGACTAGCGGGAGTTTGTCCTACGAGCAGTACTTC.

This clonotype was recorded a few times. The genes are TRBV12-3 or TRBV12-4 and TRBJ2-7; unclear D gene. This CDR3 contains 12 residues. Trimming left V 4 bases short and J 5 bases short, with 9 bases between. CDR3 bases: TGTGCCAGCAGTTCCAACTTAAACGAGCAGTACTTC. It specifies CASSSNLNEQYF.

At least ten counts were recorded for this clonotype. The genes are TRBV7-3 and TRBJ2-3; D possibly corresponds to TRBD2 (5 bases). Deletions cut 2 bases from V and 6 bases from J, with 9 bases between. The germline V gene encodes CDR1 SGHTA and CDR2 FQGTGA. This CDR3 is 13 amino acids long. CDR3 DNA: TGTGCCAGCAGCTTACCTAGCAGGGATACGCAGTATTTT. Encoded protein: CASSLPSRDTQYF.

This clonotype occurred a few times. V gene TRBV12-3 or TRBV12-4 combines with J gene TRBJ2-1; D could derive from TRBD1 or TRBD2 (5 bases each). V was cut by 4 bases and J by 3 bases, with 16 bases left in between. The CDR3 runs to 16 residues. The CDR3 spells CASSSRGTSYYNEQFF. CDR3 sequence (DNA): TGTGCCAGCAGTTCACGTGGGACCTCATACTACAATGAGCAGTTCTTC.

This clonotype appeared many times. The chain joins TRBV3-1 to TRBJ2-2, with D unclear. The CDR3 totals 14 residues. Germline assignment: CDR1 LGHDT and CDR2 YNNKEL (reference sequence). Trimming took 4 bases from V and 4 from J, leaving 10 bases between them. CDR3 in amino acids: CASSPRATTGELFF. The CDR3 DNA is TGTGCCAGCAGCCCCCGGGCCACCACCGGGGAGCTGTTTTTT.

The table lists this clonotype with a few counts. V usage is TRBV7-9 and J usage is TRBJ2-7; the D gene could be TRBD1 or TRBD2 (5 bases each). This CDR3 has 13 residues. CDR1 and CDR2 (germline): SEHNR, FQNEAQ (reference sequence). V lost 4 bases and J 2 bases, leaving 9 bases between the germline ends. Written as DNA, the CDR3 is TGTGCCAGCAGCTGGGGACCGGCCTACGAGCAGTACTTC. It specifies CASSWGPAYEQYF.

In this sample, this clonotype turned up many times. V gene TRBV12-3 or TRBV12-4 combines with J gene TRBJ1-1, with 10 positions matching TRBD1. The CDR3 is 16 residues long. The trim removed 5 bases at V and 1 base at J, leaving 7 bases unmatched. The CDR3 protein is CASSPRTGGANTEAFF. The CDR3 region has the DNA TGTGCCAGCAGTCCCCGGACAGGGGGGGCGAACACTGAAGCTTTCTTT.

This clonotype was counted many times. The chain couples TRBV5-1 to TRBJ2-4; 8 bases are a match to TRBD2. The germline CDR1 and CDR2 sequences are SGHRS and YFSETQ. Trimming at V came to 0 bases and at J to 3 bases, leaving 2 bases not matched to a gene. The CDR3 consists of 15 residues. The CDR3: CASSLVAGGKNIQYF. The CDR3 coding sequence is TGCGCCAGCAGCTTGGTTGCGGGGGGCAAAAACATTCAGTACTTC.

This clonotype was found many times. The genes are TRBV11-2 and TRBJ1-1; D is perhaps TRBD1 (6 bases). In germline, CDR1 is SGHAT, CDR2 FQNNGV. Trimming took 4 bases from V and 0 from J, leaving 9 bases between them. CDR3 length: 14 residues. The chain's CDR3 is CASSWTVMNTEAFF. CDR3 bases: TGTGCCAGCAGCTGGACAGTCATGAACACTGAAGCTTTCTTT.

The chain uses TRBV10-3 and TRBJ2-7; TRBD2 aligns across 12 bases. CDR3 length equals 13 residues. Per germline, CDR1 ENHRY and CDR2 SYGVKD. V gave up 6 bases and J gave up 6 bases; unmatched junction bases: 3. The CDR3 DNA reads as TGTGCCATCAGCCGGACTAGCGGGACCGAGCAGTACTTC. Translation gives CAISRTSGTEQYF.

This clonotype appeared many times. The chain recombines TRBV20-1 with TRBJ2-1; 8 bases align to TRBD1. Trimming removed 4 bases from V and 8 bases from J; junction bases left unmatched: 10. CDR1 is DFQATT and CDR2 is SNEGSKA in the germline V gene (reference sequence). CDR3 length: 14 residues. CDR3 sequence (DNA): TGCAGTGCTAACTCAGGGGGCGCTGGTCATGAGCAGTTCTTC. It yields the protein CSANSGGAGHEQFF.

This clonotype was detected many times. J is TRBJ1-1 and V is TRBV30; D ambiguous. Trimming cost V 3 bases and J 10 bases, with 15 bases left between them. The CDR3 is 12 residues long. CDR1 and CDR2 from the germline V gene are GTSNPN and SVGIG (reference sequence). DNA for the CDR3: TGTGCCTGGAGGTCCCCGCTCGGGAGAGCTTTCTTT. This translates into CAWRSPLGRAFF.